The rows below give T cell receptor beta chains drawn from one sample of a study of CD8 T cell repertoires and HIV-1 epitope variants. The data were produced by immunoSEQ multiplex PCR, yet TCRdb's version contains in-frame clones alone and is incomplete. This table has nearly 5,500 clones, 66% appearing once. Which antigens these TCRs recognize remains unknown. The sequencing sample was made of cultured CD8+ T cells derived from PBMCs. These receptors originate from a male donor with HIV. CDR3s include the opening cysteine and the closing phenylalanine or tryptophan. A D gene is named only where the DNA matches it firmly. Clone size is not always given. Where it is, it says once, few, many or a class for expanded clones.

J,size,D,V,DNA,CDR3
TRBJ2-7,few,.,TRBV10-2,TGCGCCAGCACGCAGGCCTCCTACGAGCAGTACTTC,CASTQASYEQYF
TRBJ2-7,.,.,TRBV10-3,TGTGCCATCAGTGAGGATTCCTACGAGCAGTACTTC,CAISEDSYEQYF
TRBJ2-7,.,.,TRBV9,TGTGCCAGCAGCGTAGACCCGGGGTCCTCCTACGAGCAGTACTTC,CASSVDPGSSYEQYF
TRBJ1-1,.,.,TRBV19,TGTGCCAGTAGTATGTCCGCGAACACTGAAGCTTTCTTT,CASSMSANTEAFF
TRBJ1-1,.,.,TRBV4-1,TGCGCCAGCAGCCAAGGGACAGCCGAAGCTTTCTTT,CASSQGTAEAFF
TRBJ2-7,medium-sized,.,TRBV10-3,TGTGCCACCCTAGGGGACTCTACTTACGAGCAGTACTTC,CATLGDSTYEQYF
TRBJ1-1,.,TRBD1,TRBV6-5,TGTGCCAGCAGTTACTCGGACAGGCTTAGGACTGAAGCTTTCTTT,CASSYSDRLRTEAFF
TRBJ1-5,.,.,TRBV28,TGTGCCAGCAGTTTAGGACAGTATAGCAATCAGCCCCAGCATTTT,CASSLGQYSNQPQHF
TRBJ2-1,.,.,TRBV7-2,TGTGCCAGCAGCACTGTTCGGGAAACCAATGAGCAGTTCTTC,CASSTVRETNEQFF
TRBJ1-2,.,.,TRBV4-2,TGTGCCAGCAGCCAAGCGGGGGGAGGCTACACCTTC,CASSQAGGGYTF
TRBJ2-1,medium-sized,.,TRBV27,TGTGCCAGCAGTTTAAAACAGGGTGAGGGCTCCTACAATGAGCAGTTCTTC,CASSLKQGEGSYNEQFF
TRBJ2-1,.,TRBD2,TRBV7-9,TGTGCCAGCAGCCCGACTCTGGGACTAGCGGGGGCCTACAATGAGCAGTTCTTC,CASSPTLGLAGAYNEQFF
TRBJ1-4,.,.,TRBV10-2,TGCGCCAGCAGTGAGCCGGGGGTTAATGAAAAACTGTTTTTT,CASSEPGVNEKLFF
TRBJ1-5,.,.,TRBV6-9,TGTGCCAGCAGTTATCAAGGGGGATCCCATCAGCCCCAGCATTTT,CASSYQGGSHQPQHF